One sample yielded the 7 T cell receptor beta chains listed below, sequenced in a study of cytomegalovirus exposure and HLA in healthy donors. PCR used 60 Vbeta primers and 13 Jbeta primers. Sequencing was performed with immunoSEQ multiplex PCR; in TCRdb, only in-frame clones are kept and a portion is missing. Of roughly 120,000 clones in the sample, roughly 83% are singletons; the top ten hold roughly 2%. The sequenced sample consisted of PBMCs. These receptors all stem from a man aged 18 to 29 in good health and CMV-seronegative.

This clone appeared once. The rearrangement joins TRBV30 to TRBJ1-1; D gene unclear. There are 15 residues in the CDR3. Trimming left V 1 base short and J 4 bases short, with 16 bases between. The germline V gene has CDR1 GTSNPN and CDR2 SVGIG (reference sequence). CDR3 bases: TGTGCCTGGAGTGCTTTGGGTGAGGGTCGCACTGAAGCTTTCTTT. It yields the protein CAWSALGEGRTEAFF. Combining the CDR3 with reference TRBV30 and TRBJ1-1 gives the whole variable domain SQTIHQWPATLVQPVGSPLSLECTVEGTSNPNLYWYRQAAGRGLQLLFYSVGIGQISSEVPQNLSASRPQDRQFILSSKKLLLSDSGFYLCAWSALGEGRTEAFFGQGTRLTVV.

This clone was picked up a small number of times. J is TRBJ1-2 and V is TRBV15; D is unresolved. The CDR3 is made up of 15 amino acids. V lost 1 base to trimming and J lost 0 bases, with 9 bases between them. Germline V gene lookup returns CDR1 LNHNV and CDR2 YYDKDF (reference sequence). Here the CDR3 DNA reads TGTGCCACCAGCAGAGGGGCCCTTGCTAACTATGGCTACACCTTC. This sequence encodes CATSRGALANYGYTF.

J is TRBJ2-2 and V is TRBV19; 7 nucleotides line up with TRBD1. The CDR3 covers 17 residues. V lost 3 bases and J lost 1; bases outside the gene matches: 8. The V gene's germline CDR1 is LNHDA and CDR2 SQIVND (reference sequence). The CDR3 nucleotides read TGTGCCAGTAGTATTTCCCCGGGACAGATGAACACCGGGGAGCTGTTTTTT. Amino acids: CASSISPGQMNTGELFF.

The rearrangement joins TRBV30 to TRBJ1-5, with D uncertain. CDR1 and CDR2 (germline): GTSNPN, SVGIG (reference sequence). The CDR3 length is 13 residues. Between the trimmed V and J ends, which lost 3 bases and 3 bases, there was a span of 9 bases. CDR3 loop: CAWSPDYNQPQHF. In DNA, the CDR3 is TGTGCCTGGAGCCCGGACTACAATCAGCCCCAGCATTTT.

This sequence joins TRBV19 and TRBJ2-1; 10 nucleotides align to TRBD1. CDR1 and CDR2 from the germline V gene are LNHDA and SQIVND (reference sequence). The CDR3 runs 15 residues. The V gene end was trimmed by 3 bases and the J gene end by 9 bases; junction bases not matched to a gene: 8. CDR3 amino acids: CASSIGGTGEIEQFF. CDR3 nucleotides: TGTGCCAGTAGTATCGGTGGGACAGGGGAAATTGAGCAGTTCTTC. Drawing the rest from reference TRBV19 and TRBJ2-1, the complete variable domain is DGGITQSPKYLFRKEGQNVTLSCEQNLNHDAMYWYRQDPGQGLRLIYYSQIVNDFQKGDIAEGYSVSREKKESFPLTVTSAQKNPTAFYLCASSIGGTGEIEQFFGPGTRLTVL.

The gene calls are TRBV11-1 and TRBJ2-7, with D possibly being TRBD1 (5 bases). V gave up 5 bases and J gave up 0 bases, with 20 bases separating them. Germline CDR1 SGHAT, CDR2 FQDESV (reference sequence). The length of the CDR3 is 17 residues. The CDR3, as DNA: TGTGCCAGCAGCCAAGAGCCCCAGGGCGGTAGCTCCTACGAGCAGTACTTC. Translating gives CASSQEPQGGSSYEQYF.

The chain couples TRBV19 to TRBJ1-2; 9 nucleotides agree with TRBD1. The CDR3 has 15 residues. With V trimmed by 6 bases and J by 7 bases, 12 bases remained unmatched. CDR1 and CDR2 from the germline V gene are LNHDA and SQIVND (reference sequence). The CDR3, as DNA: TGTGCCAGTAGCTTTCCGGGACAGGGTACGGGTGGCTACACCTTC. It specifies CASSFPGQGTGGYTF.